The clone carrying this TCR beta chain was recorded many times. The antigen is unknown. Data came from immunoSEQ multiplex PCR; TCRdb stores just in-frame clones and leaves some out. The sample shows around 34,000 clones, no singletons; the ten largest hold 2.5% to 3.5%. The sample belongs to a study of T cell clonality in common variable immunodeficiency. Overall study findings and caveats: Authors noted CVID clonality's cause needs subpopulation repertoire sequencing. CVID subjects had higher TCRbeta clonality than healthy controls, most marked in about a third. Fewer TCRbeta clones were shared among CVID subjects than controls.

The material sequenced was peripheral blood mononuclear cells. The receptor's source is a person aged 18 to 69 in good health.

The CDR3 DNA, read in part, is TGTGCCAGCAGTGCTGACAACAGGGGGAACACTGAA. Translation: CASSADNRGNTE. The complete CDR3 reads CASSADNRGNTEAFF. This chain links TRBV2 with TRBJ1-1; TRBD1 matches 7 bases. Sequencing ends 3 residues short of the CDR3 end; the germline J gene provides the rest. CDR3 length: 15 residues. V gave up 4 bases and J gave up 1 base; unmatched junction bases: 6. CDR1 SNHLY and CDR2 FYNNEI come from the germline V gene.